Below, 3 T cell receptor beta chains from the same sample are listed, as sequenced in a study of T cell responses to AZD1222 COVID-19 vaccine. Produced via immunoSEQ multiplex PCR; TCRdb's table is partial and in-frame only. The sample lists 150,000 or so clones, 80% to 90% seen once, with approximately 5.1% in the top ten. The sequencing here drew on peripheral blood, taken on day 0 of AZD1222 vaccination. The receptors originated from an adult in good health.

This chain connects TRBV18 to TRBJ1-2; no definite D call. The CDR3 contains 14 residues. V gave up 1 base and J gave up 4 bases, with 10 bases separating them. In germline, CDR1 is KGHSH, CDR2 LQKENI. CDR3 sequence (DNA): TGTGCCAGCTCACCACTGACGACAAGCTATGGCTACACCTTC. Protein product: CASSPLTTSYGYTF.

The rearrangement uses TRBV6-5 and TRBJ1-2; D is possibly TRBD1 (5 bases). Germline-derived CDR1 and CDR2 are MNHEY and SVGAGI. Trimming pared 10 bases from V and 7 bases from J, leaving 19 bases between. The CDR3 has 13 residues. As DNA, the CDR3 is TGTGCCACATCAGCCCCAGGGAAACGTGGCTACACCTTC. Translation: CATSAPGKRGYTF.

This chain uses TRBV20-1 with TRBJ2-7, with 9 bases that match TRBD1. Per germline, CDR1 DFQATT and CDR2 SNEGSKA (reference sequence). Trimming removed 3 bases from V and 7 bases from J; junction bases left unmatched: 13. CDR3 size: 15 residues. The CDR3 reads CSASTPGTGWGEQYF. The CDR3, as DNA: TGCAGTGCTAGTACACCCGGGACAGGGTGGGGGGAGCAGTACTTC.